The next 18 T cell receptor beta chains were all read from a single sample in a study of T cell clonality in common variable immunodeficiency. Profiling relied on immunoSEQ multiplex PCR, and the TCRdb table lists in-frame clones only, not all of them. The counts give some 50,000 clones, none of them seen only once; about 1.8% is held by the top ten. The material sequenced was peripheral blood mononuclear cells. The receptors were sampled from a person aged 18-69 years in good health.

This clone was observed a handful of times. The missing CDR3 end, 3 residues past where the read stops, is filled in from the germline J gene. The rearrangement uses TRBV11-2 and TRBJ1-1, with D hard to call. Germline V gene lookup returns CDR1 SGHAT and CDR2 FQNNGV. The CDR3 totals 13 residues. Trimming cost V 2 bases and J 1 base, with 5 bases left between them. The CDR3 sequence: CASSLRQNTEAFF. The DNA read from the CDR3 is TGTGCCAGCAGCTTACGACAGAACACTGAA.

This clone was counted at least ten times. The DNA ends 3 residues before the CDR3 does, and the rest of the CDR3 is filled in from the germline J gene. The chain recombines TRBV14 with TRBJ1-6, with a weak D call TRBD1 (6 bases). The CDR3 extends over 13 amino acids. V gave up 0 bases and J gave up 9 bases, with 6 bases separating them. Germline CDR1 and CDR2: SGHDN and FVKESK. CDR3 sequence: CASSQDRGSPLHF. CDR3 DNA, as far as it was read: TGTGCCAGCAGCCAAGACAGGGGTTCACCC.

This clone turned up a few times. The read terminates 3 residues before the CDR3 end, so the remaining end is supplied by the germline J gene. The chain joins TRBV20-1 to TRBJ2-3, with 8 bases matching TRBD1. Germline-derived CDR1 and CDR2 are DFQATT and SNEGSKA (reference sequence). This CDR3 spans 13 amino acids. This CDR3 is CSAKGQALETQYF. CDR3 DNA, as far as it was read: TGCAGTGCTAAGGGACAGGCATTAGAGACG.

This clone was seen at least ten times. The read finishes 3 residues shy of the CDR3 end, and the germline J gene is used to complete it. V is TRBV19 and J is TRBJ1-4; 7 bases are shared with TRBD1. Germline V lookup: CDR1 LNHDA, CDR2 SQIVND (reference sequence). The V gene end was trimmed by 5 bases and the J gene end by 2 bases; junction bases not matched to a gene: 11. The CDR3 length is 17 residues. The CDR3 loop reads CASSFRDRSYTNEKLFF. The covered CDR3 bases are TGTGCCAGTAGTTTCCGGGACAGATCTTATACTAATGAAAAA.

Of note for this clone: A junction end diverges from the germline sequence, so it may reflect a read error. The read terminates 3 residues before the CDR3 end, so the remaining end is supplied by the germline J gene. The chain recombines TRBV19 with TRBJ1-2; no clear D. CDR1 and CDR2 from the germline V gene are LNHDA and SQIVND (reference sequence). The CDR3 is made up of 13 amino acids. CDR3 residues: CAGSILSGDGYTF. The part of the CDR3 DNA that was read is TGTGCCGGTAGTATTTTGTCAGGTGATGGC.

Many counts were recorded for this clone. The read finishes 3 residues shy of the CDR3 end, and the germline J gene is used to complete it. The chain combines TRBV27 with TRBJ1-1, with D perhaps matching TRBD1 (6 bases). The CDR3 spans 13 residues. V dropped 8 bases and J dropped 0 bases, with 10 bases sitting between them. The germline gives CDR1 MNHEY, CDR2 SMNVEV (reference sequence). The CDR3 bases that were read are TGTGCCAGCGGGGGACACCTGAACACTGAA. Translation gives CASGGHLNTE. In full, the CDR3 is CASGGHLNTEAFF.

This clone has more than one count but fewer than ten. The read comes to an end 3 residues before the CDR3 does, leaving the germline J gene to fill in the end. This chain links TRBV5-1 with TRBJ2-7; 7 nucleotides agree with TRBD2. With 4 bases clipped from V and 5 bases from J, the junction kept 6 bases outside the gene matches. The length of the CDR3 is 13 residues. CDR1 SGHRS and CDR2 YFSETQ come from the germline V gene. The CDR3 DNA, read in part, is TGCGCCAGCAGCGCCCTGGCGGGGGACGAG. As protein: CASSALAGDE. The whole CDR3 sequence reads CASSALAGDEQYF. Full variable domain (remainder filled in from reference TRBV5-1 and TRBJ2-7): KAGVTQTPRYLIKTRGQQVTLSCSPISGHRSVSWYQQTPGQGLQFLFEYFSETQRNKGNFPGRFSGRQFSNSRSEMNVSTLELGDSALYLCASSALAGDEQYFGPGTRLTVT.

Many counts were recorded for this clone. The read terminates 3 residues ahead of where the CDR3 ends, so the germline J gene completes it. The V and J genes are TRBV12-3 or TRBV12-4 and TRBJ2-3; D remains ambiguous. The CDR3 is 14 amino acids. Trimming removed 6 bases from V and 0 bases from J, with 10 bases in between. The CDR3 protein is CASRVQSSTDTQYF. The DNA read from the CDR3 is TGTGCCAGCAGGGTACAGTCTAGCACAGATACG.

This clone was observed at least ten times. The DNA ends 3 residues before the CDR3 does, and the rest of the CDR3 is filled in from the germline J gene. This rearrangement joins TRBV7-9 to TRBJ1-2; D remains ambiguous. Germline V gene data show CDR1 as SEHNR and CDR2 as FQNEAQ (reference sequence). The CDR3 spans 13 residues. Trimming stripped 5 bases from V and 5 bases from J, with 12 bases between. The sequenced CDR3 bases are TGTGCCAGCAGCCGATTCGAACTTTATGGC. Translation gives CASSRFELYG. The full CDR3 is CASSRFELYGYTF.

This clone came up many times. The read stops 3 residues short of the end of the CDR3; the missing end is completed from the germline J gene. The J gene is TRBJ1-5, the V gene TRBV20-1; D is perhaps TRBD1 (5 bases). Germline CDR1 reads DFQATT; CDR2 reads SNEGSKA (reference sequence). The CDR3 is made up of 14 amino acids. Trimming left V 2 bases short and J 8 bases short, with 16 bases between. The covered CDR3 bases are TGCAGTGCTAGACAGGAGGACAAAGGGGAGCCC. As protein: CSARQEDKGEP. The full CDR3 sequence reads CSARQEDKGEPQHF.

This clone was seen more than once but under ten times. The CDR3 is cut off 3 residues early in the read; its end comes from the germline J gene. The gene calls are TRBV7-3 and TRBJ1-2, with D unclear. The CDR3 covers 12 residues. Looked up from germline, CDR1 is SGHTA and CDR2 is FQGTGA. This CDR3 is CASSLKSDTYTF. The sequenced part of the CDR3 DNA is TGTGCCAGCAGCTTAAAGTCAGATACC.

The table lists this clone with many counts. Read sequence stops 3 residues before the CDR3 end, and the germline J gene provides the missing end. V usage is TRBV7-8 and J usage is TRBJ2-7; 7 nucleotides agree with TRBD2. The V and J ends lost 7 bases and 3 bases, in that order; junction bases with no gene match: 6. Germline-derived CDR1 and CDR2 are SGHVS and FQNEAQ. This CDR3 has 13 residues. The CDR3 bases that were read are TGTGCCAGCACTAGGACTAGAGACTACGAG. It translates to CASTRTRDYE. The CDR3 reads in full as CASTRTRDYEQYF. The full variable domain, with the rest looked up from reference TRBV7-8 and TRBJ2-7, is GAGVSQSPRYKVAKRGQDVALRCDPISGHVSLFWYQQALGQGPEFLTYFQNEAQLDKSGLPSDRFFAERPEGSVSTLKIQRTQQEDSAVYLCASTRTRDYEQYFGPGTRLTVT.

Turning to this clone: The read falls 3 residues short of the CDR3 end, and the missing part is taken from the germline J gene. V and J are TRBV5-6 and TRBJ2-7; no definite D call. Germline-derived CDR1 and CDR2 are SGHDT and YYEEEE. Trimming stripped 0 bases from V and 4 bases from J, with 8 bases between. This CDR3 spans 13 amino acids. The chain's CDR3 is CASSLGQRYEQYF. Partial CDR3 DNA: TGTGCCAGCAGCTTGGGCCAGAGGTACGAG.

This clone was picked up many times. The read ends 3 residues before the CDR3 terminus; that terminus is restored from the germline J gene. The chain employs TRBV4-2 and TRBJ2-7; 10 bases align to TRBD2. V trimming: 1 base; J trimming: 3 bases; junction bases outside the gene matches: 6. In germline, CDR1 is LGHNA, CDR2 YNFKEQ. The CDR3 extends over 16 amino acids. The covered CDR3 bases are TGTGCCAGCAGCCAAGGGCTAGCGGGAGAGCTCTACGAG. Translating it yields CASSQGLAGELYE. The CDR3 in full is CASSQGLAGELYEQYF.

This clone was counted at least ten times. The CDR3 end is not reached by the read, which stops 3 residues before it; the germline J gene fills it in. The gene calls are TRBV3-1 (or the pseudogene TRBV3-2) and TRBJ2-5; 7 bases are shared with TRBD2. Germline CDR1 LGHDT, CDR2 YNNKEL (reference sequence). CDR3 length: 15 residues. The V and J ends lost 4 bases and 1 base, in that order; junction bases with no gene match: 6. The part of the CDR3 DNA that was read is TGTGCCAGCAGCCCCTCGGGGGGTATCCAAGAGACC. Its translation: CASSPSGGIQET. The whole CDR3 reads CASSPSGGIQETQYF.

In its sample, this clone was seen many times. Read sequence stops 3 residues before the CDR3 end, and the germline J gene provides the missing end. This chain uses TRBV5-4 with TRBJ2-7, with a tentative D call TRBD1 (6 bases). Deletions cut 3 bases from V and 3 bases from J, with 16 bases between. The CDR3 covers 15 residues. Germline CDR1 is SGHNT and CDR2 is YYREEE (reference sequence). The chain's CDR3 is CASSSNRDGGYEQYF. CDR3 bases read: TGTGCCAGCAGCTCGAACAGGGACGGAGGCTACGAG.

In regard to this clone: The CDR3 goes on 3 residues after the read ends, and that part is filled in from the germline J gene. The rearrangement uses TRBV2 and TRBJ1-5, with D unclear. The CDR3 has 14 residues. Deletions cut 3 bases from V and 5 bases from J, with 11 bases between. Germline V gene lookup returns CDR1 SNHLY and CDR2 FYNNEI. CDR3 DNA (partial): TGTGCCAGCAGTGATGAAGGGTACGATCAGCCC. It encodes CASSDEGYDQP. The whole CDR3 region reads CASSDEGYDQPQHF.

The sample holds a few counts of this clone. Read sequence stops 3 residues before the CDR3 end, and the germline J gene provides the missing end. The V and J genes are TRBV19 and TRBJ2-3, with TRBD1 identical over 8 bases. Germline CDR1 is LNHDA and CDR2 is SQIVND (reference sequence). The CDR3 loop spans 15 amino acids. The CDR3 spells CASIKDRASNQPQYF. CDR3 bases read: TGTGCCAGTATTAAGGACAGGGCTAGCAATCAGCCG.